This T cell receptor (beta chain) came from a study of molecular identifiers for immune sequencing clone quantification. About the research overall: Naive CD8 RNA (roughly 18,000 or 92,000 cells) was divided into five aliquots, with four sequenced. Study outcomes and limitations: Clones above 20 RNA copies contained over 97% of effector molecules but under 1% of naive ones.

Trimming left V 0 bases short and J 0 bases short, with 6 bases between. The V gene's germline CDR1 is MNHEY and CDR2 SVGAGI. This CDR3 is 15 amino acids long. Previously described methods with listed TCR primers produced the bulk TCR libraries. TCRdb re-analysed the PCR reads in MiXCR, keeping a single row per CDR3 protein. The sample has hundreds of thousands of distinct CDR3 sequences, approximately 24% seen once. CD8+CD4-CCR7+CD45RA+ cells were sorted as naive CD8 T cells. This clonotype was observed at least ten times. The target antigen is unknown. This clonotype was sampled from a human donor in good health. Some libraries in this study had Jurkat cell RNA spiked in. Sequenced: naive CD8+ T cells from blood, with Jurkat cell RNA spiked in. As for subset: FACS-sorted CD8+CD4-CCR7+CD45RA+ naive T cells. This chain connects TRBV6-5 to TRBJ1-5; D gene uncertain. CDR3 nucleotides: TGTGCCAGCAGTTACTCGGACGATAGCAATCAGCCCCAGCATTTT. It encodes CASSYSDDSNQPQHF.